This T cell receptor beta chain was observed in a study of blood T cell repertoires in COVID-19. Study background: Specimens from acute and convalescent COVID-19 originated in the United States, Italy and Spain.

How the authors handled the data: Quantification of nucleated cells was approximated via reference gene primer amplification. Repertoires were generated with immunoSEQ multiplex PCR, while TCRdb's copy carries only in-frame clones and drops some. The V and J calls and clone size are taken from that table; D and trimming were inferred from the DNA. The data hold 100,000 or so clones, with 85% to 95% observed a single time. Looked up from germline, CDR1 is LGHDT and CDR2 is YNNKEL (reference sequence). The CDR3 consists of 15 residues. A note on this clone: A read error may account for a junction end that differs from germline. Other DNA variants within this sample encode the same CDR3.

This receptor was obtained from a man in his forties or fifties with active COVID-19. The gene calls are TRBV3-1 (or the pseudogene TRBV3-2) and TRBJ1-1; a weak D match, TRBD1 (5 bases). Sequencing was performed on peripheral blood. This CDR3 is CASSQGGLLNTEAFF. The DNA for the CDR3 is TGTGCCAGCAGCCAAGGGGGACTCTTGAACACTGAGGCTTTCTTT.